This TCR beta chain came from a study of T cells in Graves' hyperthyroidism and ophthalmopathy. Study-level results: Stable hyperthyroidism was told apart from ophthalmopathy by a model built on 13 V-J features.

Deletions cut 5 bases from V and 4 bases from J, with 20 bases between. This CDR3 spans 16 amino acids. RNA transcripts were the template for amplifying TCR beta CDR3 regions. HTBI primers were employed in a first-round RT-PCR of the TCR CDR3. TCRdb fed the multiplex PCR reads into MiXCR, producing one record per CDR3 protein. The sample includes over 250,000 distinct CDR3 sequences, 20% to 30% of them seen just once. This clonotype was detected only a few times. The antigen remains unidentified. The chain uses TRBV12-3 or TRBV12-4 and TRBJ1-1; TRBD1 might be the D (6 bases). Sequencing used blood. This TCR came from a middle-aged man with Graves' hyperthyroidism that later progressed to Graves' ophthalmopathy. The CDR3 is CASSKLTGGRGTEAFF. The CDR3 DNA follows: TGTGCCAGCAGTAAGCTGACAGGAGGAAGGGGCACTGAAGCTTTCTTT.